A single sample gave rise to the 5 T cell receptor beta chains below, sequenced in a study of PD-L1 blockade in urothelial cancer (dated by TCRdb to about 2017). The method was the immunoSEQ multiplex PCR assay. What TCRdb holds here is the immuneACCESS table cut down to in-frame rearrangements. Part of the clones is not present; checked against another copy, under half of the missing clones reflect an unresolved V gene, and the others are unexplained. The sample data list more than 60,000 clones, and around nine tenths of these were observed just once. The top ten clonotypes cover 11% of the sample. The sample's time point, from its label and the paper: peripheral blood 6 weeks after treatment start. The material was PBMCs, obtained around atezolizumab (anti-PD-L1) treatment. The receptors here all came from a man aged 60 to 69 with urothelial cancer.

The chain is built from TRBV5-8 and TRBJ1-4; TRBD1 matches 9 bases. CDR3 length equals 15 residues. The V segment lost 0 bases and the J segment 8 bases; nucleotides outside the gene matches: 5. Germline lookup yields CDR1 SGHTS and CDR2 YDEGEE. CDR3: CASSLGGQGSEKLFF. CDR3 nucleotide sequence: TGTGCCAGCAGCTTGGGGGGACAGGGTTCGGAAAAACTGTTTTTT.

The V call is TRBV11-3, the J call TRBJ1-2; D is perhaps TRBD1 (5 bases). This CDR3 region has 17 residues. Germline CDR1 is SGHNT and CDR2 is YENEEA. Trimming took 5 bases from V and 0 from J, leaving 19 bases between them. The DNA for the CDR3 is TGTGCCAGCAGCCACCCTCCGGGGGGAGGATCTAACTATGGCTACACCTTC. This translates into CASSHPPGGGSNYGYTF.

The chain couples TRBV6-5 to TRBJ1-2, with no clear D. V was shortened by 2 bases and J by 5 bases, with 9 bases between the two germline ends. Germline values: CDR1 MNHEY, CDR2 SVGAGI. The CDR3 extends over 13 amino acids. As DNA, the CDR3 is TGTGCCAGCAGTTACAGTTGGCAGTATGGCTACACCTTC. Protein sequence: CASSYSWQYGYTF.

The gene calls are TRBV11-2 and TRBJ1-1; D unclear. There are 13 residues in the CDR3. V was pared by 3 bases and J by 3 bases, with 8 bases between. CDR1 and CDR2 (germline): SGHAT, FQNNGV. In DNA form, the CDR3 reads TGTGCCAGCAGCTTTGCGGGAGACACTGAAGCTTTCTTT. Translation gives CASSFAGDTEAFF.

This clone was counted between two and nine times. The gene calls are TRBV7-9 and TRBJ1-2; D call uncertain. V dropped 4 bases and J dropped 7 bases, with 7 bases sitting between them. The length of the CDR3 is 11 residues. CDR1 is SEHNR and CDR2 is FQNEAQ in the germline V gene (reference sequence). CDR3 residues: CASSSLFGYTF. CDR3 sequence (DNA): TGTGCCAGCAGCTCCCTGTTTGGCTACACCTTC.